The 10 T cell receptor beta chains below were found in one sample sequenced in a study of control samples from healthy donors and cancer patients. Clones were read by immunoSEQ multiplex PCR, and TCRdb kept only the in-frame ones, dropping some. Of 140,000 to 150,000 clones detected, roughly 93% appear once; the ten largest clones hold around 5.4%. The sample consisted of blood. These receptors came from a man aged 18 to 30 in good health.

This clone was found once. The CDR3: CASSPQQYTEAFF. In nucleotides, the CDR3 is TGTGCCAGCAGCCCCCAACAGTACACTGAAGCTTTCTTT. J is TRBJ1-1 and V is TRBV11-2, with D uncertain. CDR1 and CDR2 (germline): SGHAT, FQNNGV. The CDR3 covers 13 residues. Trimming took 5 bases from V and 3 from J, leaving 10 bases between them.

The J gene is TRBJ1-5, the V gene TRBV27; the D is unclear. This CDR3 is built from 13 residues. V was clipped by 1 base and J by 2 bases, with 3 bases between them. The germline V gene encodes CDR1 MNHEY and CDR2 SMNVEV (reference sequence). The CDR3 DNA reads as TGTGCCAGCAGTTTATGGGGCAATCAGCCCCAGCATTTT. Its protein is CASSLWGNQPQHF.

This clone appeared a single time. The genes are TRBV6-5 and TRBJ1-2, with D unclear. Germline V gives CDR1 MNHEY, CDR2 SVGAGI. There are 14 residues in the CDR3. The germline V and J ends were trimmed by 0 bases and 2 bases, with 7 bases remaining between them. The CDR3 nucleotides are TGTGCCAGCAGTTACTCGCGGGCGAACTATGGCTACACCTTC. Protein product: CASSYSRANYGYTF.

The chain carries TRBV5-6 and TRBJ2-5; D gene ambiguous. Germline V gene sequence: CDR1 SGHDT, CDR2 YYEEEE. The V and J ends lost 0 bases and 4 bases respectively, with 19 bases between them. This CDR3 region has 17 residues. CDR3 DNA sequence: TGTGCCAGCAGCTTGGAATTTGTGAGCGAAGTGGGAGAGACCCAGTACTTC. Residues: CASSLEFVSEVGETQYF.

The rearrangement joins TRBV19 to TRBJ1-5; 8 nucleotides agree with TRBD1. The CDR3 sequence is 16 residues long. Germline V gene data show CDR1 as LNHDA and CDR2 as SQIVND (reference sequence). Germline trimming cut 7 bases from V and 3 bases from J; bases unmatched to any gene: 11. DNA for the CDR3: TGTGCCAGTAAAGGGAAAACGACAGGGGACAATCAGCCCCAGCATTTT. Translating it yields CASKGKTTGDNQPQHF.

The rearrangement joins TRBV6-5 to TRBJ2-7, with 9 bases that match TRBD1. There are 14 residues in the CDR3. V gave up 6 bases and J gave up 3 bases; unmatched junction bases: 6. Germline V gene data show CDR1 as MNHEY and CDR2 as SVGAGI. CDR3 DNA: TGTGCCAGCAGACCTAGACAGGGGGGCTACGAGCAGTACTTC. This sequence encodes CASRPRQGGYEQYF.

The chain couples TRBV19 to TRBJ2-1, with D possibly matching TRBD2 (5 bases). CDR1 and CDR2 from the germline V gene are LNHDA and SQIVND (reference sequence). Trimming shortened V by 3 bases and J by 14 bases, and 20 bases separated the two germline ends. There are 14 residues in the CDR3. DNA for the CDR3: TGTGCCAGTAGTATGCCGCCTTACGAGGGAGTCGAGTTCTTC. It specifies CASSMPPYEGVEFF.

A single count supports this clone. V is TRBV19 and J is TRBJ2-1; no clear D gene. CDR1 LNHDA and CDR2 SQIVND come from the germline V gene (reference sequence). Trimming pared 3 bases from V and 6 bases from J, leaving 9 bases between. The CDR3 loop spans 13 amino acids. This CDR3 reads CASSIQVRNEQFF. In nucleotides, the CDR3 is TGTGCCAGTAGTATTCAGGTGCGCAATGAGCAGTTCTTC.

The CDR3 loop is CASSRATGTGELFF. The DNA of the CDR3 is TGTGCCAGCAGCAGGGCCACGGGCACCGGGGAGCTGTTTTTT. The gene calls are TRBV6-5 and TRBJ2-2; the D gene is possibly TRBD1 (5 bases). V was cut by 6 bases and J by 4 bases, with 12 bases left in between. CDR3 length: 14 residues. Germline CDR1 MNHEY, CDR2 SVGAGI.

Only one count was recorded for this clone. The chain joins TRBV7-3 to TRBJ1-2, with 7 positions matching TRBD1. V was pared by 4 bases and J by 7 bases, with 9 bases of the junction left unmatched. CDR1 is SGHTA, CDR2 FQGTGA, per germline. The CDR3 is 14 amino acids. CDR3 protein: CASSSPGDRVGYTF. The CDR3, as DNA: TGTGCCAGCAGCTCCCCAGGAGACAGGGTTGGCTACACCTTC.